The 31 T cell receptor beta chains below all came from one sample that was sequenced in a study of vaccination effects on CD4 cells after COVID-19. CD4+ T cell isolation took place after approximately 11 days of culture. These receptors' targets are unknown. TCRdb's copy holds only in-frame clones and misses some; the assay was immunoSEQ multiplex PCR. The repertoire holds about 25,000 clones, with roughly four fifths as singletons. The material sequenced was CD4+ T cells from PBMCs cultured without peptide, taken before COVID-19 vaccination. These receptors were obtained from a human donor who received a COVID-19 vaccine.

The CDR3 sequence: CASSVGLDTPRRAKNIQYF. The CDR3 bases are TGCGCCAGCAGCGTAGGACTAGATACTCCTAGGAGAGCCAAAAACATTCAGTACTTC. V and J are TRBV5-1 and TRBJ2-4, with 7 bases matching TRBD2. The CDR3 extends over 19 amino acids. After removal of 4 bases from V and 0 bases from J, the junction contained 16 bases not matched to a gene. Germline V gene data show CDR1 as SGHRS and CDR2 as YFSETQ.

The chain carries TRBV2 and TRBJ1-5; D is ambiguous. From germline, CDR1 is SNHLY and CDR2 FYNNEI. V was shortened by 4 bases and J by 0 bases, with 13 bases between the two germline ends. The CDR3 has 16 amino acids. The CDR3 DNA sequence: TGTGCCAGCAGTGTCGCCAGCACTTATAGCAATCAGCCCCAGCATTTT. Protein product: CASSVASTYSNQPQHF.

This rearrangement joins TRBV4-3 to TRBJ1-2; D possibly corresponds to TRBD1 (5 bases). CDR3 size: 10 residues. Trimming shortened V by 10 bases and J by 8 bases, and 11 bases separated the two germline ends. Germline loops: CDR1 LGHNA, CDR2 YSLEER. The CDR3 is CATRVGGYTF. CDR3 nucleotides: TGCGCCACCAGGGTGGGGGGCTACACCTTC.

The chain carries TRBV5-4 and TRBJ1-1, with D maybe TRBD1 (5 bases). Germline lookup yields CDR1 SGHNT and CDR2 YYREEE (reference sequence). This CDR3 region has 14 residues. Trimming cost V 1 base and J 6 bases, with 13 bases left between them. The DNA of the CDR3 is TGTGCCAGCAGCTTGTTGGCAGGGAGCCCTGAAGCTTTCTTT. This encodes CASSLLAGSPEAFF.

The genes are TRBV6-2 or TRBV6-3 and TRBJ1-1; D is undetermined. V was pared by 5 bases and J by 11 bases, with 18 bases between. The CDR3 extends over 13 amino acids. CDR1 is MNHEY and CDR2 is SVGEGT in the germline V gene. In DNA, the CDR3 is TGTGCCAGCAGTCCCCGCGGGCCCCAGGCGGCTTTCTTT. This sequence encodes CASSPRGPQAAFF.

The genes are TRBV10-3 and TRBJ2-6, with TRBD1 as a possible D gene (6 bases). CDR1 ENHRY and CDR2 SYGVKD come from the germline V gene. The CDR3 length is 17 residues. V dropped 6 bases and J dropped 1 base, with 16 bases sitting between them. The CDR3 DNA sequence: TGTGCCATCAGGCAGGGGAATTCGGGGTCTGGGGCCAACGTCCTGACTTTC. This sequence encodes CAIRQGNSGSGANVLTF.

The chain links TRBV5-4 to TRBJ2-3; 7 positions agree with TRBD2. Trimming took 3 bases from V and 5 from J; bases not matched to a gene: 9. Germline V gives CDR1 SGHNT, CDR2 YYREEE (reference sequence). This CDR3 is 15 amino acids long. The CDR3 DNA sequence: TGTGCCAGCAGCTCGACTAGCAGACGGGAAGATACGCAGTATTTT. Translated: CASSSTSRREDTQYF.

The DNA for the CDR3 is TGTGCCAGCAGTCAACAGGGGTCTAACACAGATACGCAGTATTTT. Translated: CASSQQGSNTDTQYF. The J gene is TRBJ2-3, the V gene TRBV6-2 or TRBV6-3, with 7 bases fitting TRBD1. This CDR3 has 15 amino acids. CDR1 is MNHEY, CDR2 SVGEGT, per germline. The J segment lost 2 bases and the V segment lost 5 bases, leaving 7 bases of the junction unmatched.

The V and J genes are TRBV27 and TRBJ1-6; the match to TRBD1 covers 7 bases. The CDR3 spans 15 residues. The V segment lost 4 bases and the J segment 5 bases; nucleotides outside the gene matches: 5. CDR1 is MNHEY, CDR2 SMNVEV, per germline (reference sequence). Here the CDR3 DNA reads TGTGCCAGCAGTTACGGGACAGTGGATAATTCACCCCTCCACTTT. This sequence encodes CASSYGTVDNSPLHF.

This clone was counted a few times. This chain connects TRBV5-1 to TRBJ2-4, with 11 nucleotides matching TRBD2. The CDR3 spans 16 residues. Germline assignment: CDR1 SGHRS and CDR2 YFSETQ. V lost 5 bases and J lost 5; bases outside the gene matches: 9. CDR3 in amino acids: CASSLSGGATENIQYF. CDR3 DNA sequence: TGCGCCAGCAGTCTTAGCGGGGGGGCGACGGAAAACATTCAGTACTTC.

V is TRBV28 and J is TRBJ1-1; a weak D match, TRBD1 (5 bases). CDR1 is MDHEN and CDR2 is SYDVKM in the germline V gene. Between the trimmed V and J ends, which lost 8 bases and 6 bases, there was a span of 16 bases. The CDR3 has 13 residues. CDR3: CASRPGVPPEAFF. CDR3 bases: TGTGCCAGCCGCCCGGGGGTTCCGCCTGAAGCTTTCTTT.

This chain connects TRBV5-1 to TRBJ2-1; TRBD1 agrees at 8 bases. With 6 bases clipped from V and 8 bases from J, the junction kept 7 bases outside the gene matches. Germline V gene lookup returns CDR1 SGHRS and CDR2 YFSETQ. CDR3 length equals 13 residues. The CDR3 sequence: CASTRTGWDEQFF. The CDR3 region has the DNA TGCGCCAGCACGCGGACAGGGTGGGATGAGCAGTTCTTC. The variable domain in full, completed from reference TRBV5-1 and TRBJ2-1, reads KAGVTQTPRYLIKTRGQQVTLSCSPISGHRSVSWYQQTPGQGLQFLFEYFSETQRNKGNFPGRFSGRQFSNSRSEMNVSTLELGDSALYLCASTRTGWDEQFFGPGTRLTVL.

The chain combines TRBV19 with TRBJ1-3, with D maybe TRBD1 (5 bases). Looked up from germline, CDR1 is LNHDA and CDR2 is SQIVND (reference sequence). This CDR3 has 15 residues. V lost 6 bases, J lost 0 bases, and 12 bases lay in between. CDR3 protein: CASRPQGSSGNTIYF. Written as DNA, the CDR3 is TGTGCCAGTAGACCCCAGGGAAGCTCTGGAAACACCATATATTTT.

The V call is TRBV12-2, the J call TRBJ1-5; the table's TRBD1 call for D was not verified on the DNA. TRBV12-2 is tagged as a pseudogene. The CDR3 has 22 amino acids. CDR3 residues: CASRLGMGDTVGCVYSNQPQHF. The CDR3 region has the DNA TGTGCAAGTCGCTTAGGCATGGGGGACACCGTAGGGTGCGTTTATAGCAATCAGCCCCAGCATTTT.

This sequence joins TRBV28 and TRBJ1-3; TRBD1 might be the D (5 bases). Germline assignment: CDR1 MDHEN and CDR2 SYDVKM. This CDR3 comprises 15 residues. V shed 3 bases and J shed 4 bases, with 13 bases lying between them. CDR3 in amino acids: CASSFGGARGNTIYF. Written as DNA, the CDR3 is TGTGCCAGCAGTTTTGGGGGAGCACGAGGAAACACCATATATTTT.

This clone was found a few times. The chain links TRBV6-1 to TRBJ1-5, with D unresolved. CDR3 length: 12 residues. Trimming took off 4 bases at V and 7 bases at J, with 8 bases between the two ends. Germline lookup yields CDR1 MNHNS and CDR2 SASEGT. The CDR3 coding sequence is TGTGCCAGCAGTGGGCCTGGCCAGCCCCAGCATTTT. It codes for CASSGPGQPQHF.

The chain links TRBV28 to TRBJ1-2; 8 bases agree with TRBD1. V trimming: 8 bases; J trimming: 7 bases; junction bases outside the gene matches: 9. Germline V gene sequence: CDR1 MDHEN, CDR2 SYDVKM. This CDR3 has 13 amino acids. The CDR3 DNA follows: TGTGCCAGCCCGGGACAGGCAAAAGGTGGCTACACCTTC. Translated, it gives CASPGQAKGGYTF.

The CDR3 spells CASSLNTGELFF. CDR3 nucleotides: TGTGCCAGCAGTCTAAACACCGGGGAGCTGTTTTTT. The V gene is TRBV27, the J gene TRBJ2-2, with D unclear. This CDR3 comprises 12 residues. Germline V gene sequence: CDR1 MNHEY, CDR2 SMNVEV (reference sequence). V was clipped by 5 bases and J by 2 bases, with 3 bases between them.

In DNA, the CDR3 is TGCGCCAGCAGCTTGGACGGCGGTTACAATCAGCCCCAGCATTTT. It yields the protein CASSLDGGYNQPQHF. This chain uses TRBV5-1 with TRBJ1-5; D not resolved. The CDR3 runs 15 residues. Trimming pared 0 bases from V and 3 bases from J, leaving 10 bases between. The germline V gene has CDR1 SGHRS and CDR2 YFSETQ.

The chain uses TRBV5-1 and TRBJ2-2; the match to TRBD1 covers 8 bases. Germline values: CDR1 SGHRS, CDR2 YFSETQ. V lost 0 bases and J lost 7; bases outside the gene matches: 2. The CDR3 runs to 14 residues. The CDR3 DNA is TGCGCCAGCAGCTTGGCAGGGGGCGACGGGGAGCTGTTTTTT. Protein sequence: CASSLAGGDGELFF.

This clone qualifies as medium-sized (0.01 to 0.1%). The rearrangement uses TRBV4-2 and TRBJ1-1; D is undetermined. Germline V gene data show CDR1 as LGHNA and CDR2 as YNFKEQ. The CDR3 is 15 amino acids. Trimming took 0 bases from V and 1 from J, leaving 9 bases between them. CDR3 region: CASSQDLWTNTEAFF. CDR3 bases: TGTGCCAGCAGCCAAGATCTTTGGACGAACACTGAAGCTTTCTTT.

The chain combines TRBV6-5 with TRBJ2-7; TRBD1 or TRBD2 may be the D gene (5 bases each). The CDR3 contains 15 residues. The V end lost 0 bases, the J end lost 5 bases, and 14 bases lay between the germline ends. The germline V gene encodes CDR1 MNHEY and CDR2 SVGAGI. The CDR3 loop is CASSYSRGSFHEQYF. The DNA of the CDR3 is TGTGCCAGCAGTTACTCGAGGGGTAGTTTCCACGAGCAGTACTTC.

This clone came up once. The V and J genes are TRBV6-5 and TRBJ2-1, with 12 bases aligning to TRBD2. Germline V gene lookup returns CDR1 MNHEY and CDR2 SVGAGI. The CDR3 consists of 16 residues. With 2 bases clipped from V and 9 bases from J, the junction kept 8 bases outside the gene matches. DNA for the CDR3: TGTGCCAGCAGTTACCGCGGACTAGCGGGGAGGGTTGAGCAGTTCTTC. This codes for CASSYRGLAGRVEQFF.

The rearrangement links TRBV3-1 (or the pseudogene TRBV3-2) to TRBJ1-2; 9 bases agree with TRBD1. The CDR3 totals 16 residues. V shed 2 bases, J shed 8 bases, and the junction held 12 bases outside the gene matches. Germline lookup yields CDR1 LGHDT and CDR2 YNNKEL (reference sequence). CDR3: CASSQTQGQGVRGYTF. The CDR3 DNA sequence: TGTGCCAGCAGCCAAACCCAGGGACAGGGTGTGAGGGGCTACACCTTC.

The V call is TRBV5-1, the J call TRBJ2-7; D not certain. Germline V CDR1 and CDR2: SGHRS, YFSETQ. CDR3 length equals 15 residues. Trimming cost V 3 bases and J 3 bases, with 16 bases left between them. The CDR3 DNA follows: TGCGCCAGCAGCTCGACTCCCCAATATAACTACGAGCAGTACTTC. It specifies CASSSTPQYNYEQYF. The full variable domain, its missing parts supplied by reference TRBV5-1 and TRBJ2-7, is KAGVTQTPRYLIKTRGQQVTLSCSPISGHRSVSWYQQTPGQGLQFLFEYFSETQRNKGNFPGRFSGRQFSNSRSEMNVSTLELGDSALYLCASSSTPQYNYEQYFGPGTRLTVT.

The CDR3 protein is CASSQELGRAYNEQFF. DNA of the CDR3: TGTGCCAGCAGCCAAGAATTGGGGAGAGCATACAATGAGCAGTTCTTC. The chain combines TRBV4-2 with TRBJ2-1; D may be TRBD2 (5 bases). The CDR3 runs to 16 residues. Between the trimmed V and J ends, which lost 0 bases and 4 bases, there was a span of 13 bases. Germline V lookup: CDR1 LGHNA, CDR2 YNFKEQ.

J is TRBJ1-5 and V is TRBV5-5, with D unresolved. CDR3 length: 17 amino acids. In germline, CDR1 is SGHKS, CDR2 YYEKEE (reference sequence). V was cut by 0 bases and J by 0 bases, with 13 bases left in between. CDR3 bases: TGTGCCAGCAGCTTGGCCTCGGGTCTTTTTAGCAATCAGCCCCAGCATTTT. Residues: CASSLASGLFSNQPQHF.

The chain carries TRBV6-1 and TRBJ2-7; D unclear. The CDR3 contains 12 residues. Per the germline V gene, CDR1 is MNHNS and CDR2 is SASEGT. With 5 bases removed from V and 3 bases from J, the gap between germline ends came to 8 bases. CDR3 sequence: CASSQSYYEQYF. As DNA, the CDR3 is TGTGCCAGCAGTCAATCATACTACGAGCAGTACTTC.

This chain links TRBV12-3 or TRBV12-4 with TRBJ1-6; TRBD1 might be the D (5 bases). The CDR3 loop spans 13 amino acids. V lost 3 bases and J lost 7, with 7 bases in between. The CDR3 is CASSFGANSPLHF. The CDR3 DNA follows: TGTGCCAGCAGTTTCGGGGCGAATTCACCCCTCCACTTT.

The chain is built from TRBV9 and TRBJ2-4; 8 bases are a match to TRBD1. J gave up 2 bases and V 0 bases, and 7 bases lay outside the gene matches. Germline V gene lookup returns CDR1 SGDLS and CDR2 YYNGEE. This CDR3 is built from 17 residues. The CDR3 is CASSVGFTGGTKNIQYF. The CDR3 nucleotides are TGTGCCAGCAGCGTAGGTTTCACAGGGGGAACCAAAAACATTCAGTACTTC.

In its sample, this clone was seen a few times. The chain employs TRBV3-1 (or the pseudogene TRBV3-2) and TRBJ1-3; D remains ambiguous. The germline V and J ends were trimmed by 0 bases and 1 base, with 7 bases remaining between them. The CDR3 totals 15 residues. CDR1 is LGHDT, CDR2 YNNKEL, per germline (reference sequence). This chain's CDR3 is CASSQEMTSGNTIYF. CDR3 coding DNA: TGTGCCAGCAGCCAAGAAATGACGTCTGGAAACACCATATATTTT.